This record covers a single T cell receptor (beta chain). This table comes from immunoSEQ multiplex PCR, and its TCRdb copy is limited to in-frame clones, with some not included. The sample records about 140,000 clones, under 95% being singletons. Trimming cost V 6 bases and J 4 bases, with 15 bases left between them. The CDR3 is 14 residues long. Germline loops: CDR1 MRHNA, CDR2 SNTAGT. The sample originates from a study of control samples from healthy donors and cancer patients. Sequencing was performed on blood. The TCR comes from a man aged 35 to 55 in good health. The chain couples TRBV6-4 to TRBJ1-1; tentatively, D is TRBD1 (6 bases). CDR3 in DNA: TGTGCCAGCAGACCGCAGGGGCTCGCCACTGAAGCTTTCTTT. Protein: CASRPQGLATEAFF.